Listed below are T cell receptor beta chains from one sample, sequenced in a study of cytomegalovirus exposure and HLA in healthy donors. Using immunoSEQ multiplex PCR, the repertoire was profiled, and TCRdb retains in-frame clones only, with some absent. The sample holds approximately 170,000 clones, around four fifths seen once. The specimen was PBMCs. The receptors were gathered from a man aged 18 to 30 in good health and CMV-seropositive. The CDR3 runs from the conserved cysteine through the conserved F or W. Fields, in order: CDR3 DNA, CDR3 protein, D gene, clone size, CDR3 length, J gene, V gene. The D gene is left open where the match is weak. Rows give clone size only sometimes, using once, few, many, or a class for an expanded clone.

CDR3 DNA: TGTGCCAGCAGCTTTATTCGGGTCGAGGGAGGTTCGGGCGCCGAGCAGTACTTC; CDR3 protein: CASSFIRVEGGSGAEQYF; D gene: .; clone size: few; CDR3 length: 18; J gene: TRBJ2-7; V gene: TRBV11-1
CDR3 DNA: TGCGCCAGCAGCCTTCAGGGGTTTAAGGACACTGAAGCTTTCTTT; CDR3 protein: CASSLQGFKDTEAFF; D gene: .; clone size: .; CDR3 length: 15; J gene: TRBJ1-1; V gene: TRBV4-1
CDR3 DNA: TGTGCCAGCAGCCCGCCAGCGGGAGGGCCCGGGGCGCAGTATTTT; CDR3 protein: CASSPPAGGPGAQYF; D gene: TRBD2; clone size: .; CDR3 length: 15; J gene: TRBJ2-3; V gene: TRBV5-6
CDR3 DNA: TGTGCCAGCAGCTTTCAGGGGCTAACTGAAGCTTTCTTT; CDR3 protein: CASSFQGLTEAFF; D gene: .; clone size: .; CDR3 length: 13; J gene: TRBJ1-1; V gene: TRBV7-9
CDR3 DNA: TGTGCCATCAGTGACCTTACTAGCGGCGCCTACAATGAGCAGTTCTTC; CDR3 protein: CAISDLTSGAYNEQFF; D gene: TRBD2; clone size: .; CDR3 length: 16; J gene: TRBJ2-1; V gene: TRBV10-3
CDR3 DNA: TGCGCCAGCAGCATCACGGGACAGGGGCCTGAAGCTTTCTTT; CDR3 protein: CASSITGQGPEAFF; D gene: TRBD1; clone size: .; CDR3 length: 14; J gene: TRBJ1-1; V gene: TRBV5-1
CDR3 DNA: TGTGCCAGCAGTTACCTGTCGGGACAGGGGTTAAATACGCAGTATTTT; CDR3 protein: CASSYLSGQGLNTQYF; D gene: TRBD1; clone size: .; CDR3 length: 16; J gene: TRBJ2-3; V gene: TRBV6-5
CDR3 DNA: TGTGCTAGTGGTTTGGGGACTAGGGGTGATAGCACAGATACGCAGTATTTT; CDR3 protein: CASGLGTRGDSTDTQYF; D gene: TRBD2; clone size: .; CDR3 length: 17; J gene: TRBJ2-3; V gene: TRBV12-5
CDR3 DNA: TGTGCTAGTGGTACCTCATCCCGGAGTTTAGCTTTCTTT; CDR3 protein: CASGTSSRSLAFF; D gene: .; clone size: .; CDR3 length: 13; J gene: TRBJ1-1; V gene: TRBV12-5
CDR3 DNA: TGTGCCAGCAGGGTCTGGGCACGGGAGCAGTTCTTC; CDR3 protein: CASRVWAREQFF; D gene: .; clone size: .; CDR3 length: 12; J gene: TRBJ2-1; V gene: TRBV6-1
CDR3 DNA: TGCGCCAGCAGCTCACAGGGCTACGAGCAGTACTTC; CDR3 protein: CASSSQGYEQYF; D gene: .; clone size: .; CDR3 length: 12; J gene: TRBJ2-7; V gene: TRBV5-1
CDR3 DNA: TGTGCCAGCAGCCAGGTGGCGGCAGGGGCTATCGACGAGCAGTACTTC; CDR3 protein: CASSQVAAGAIDEQYF; D gene: .; clone size: .; CDR3 length: 16; J gene: TRBJ2-7; V gene: TRBV11-2
CDR3 DNA: TGTGCCAGTAGTACCCGGGACAGTAATGAAAAACTGTTTTTT; CDR3 protein: CASSTRDSNEKLFF; D gene: TRBD1; clone size: .; CDR3 length: 14; J gene: TRBJ1-4; V gene: TRBV19
CDR3 DNA: TGTGCCAGCAGCTTCACCGGGACAGCTAGCAATCAGCCCCAGCATTTT; CDR3 protein: CASSFTGTASNQPQHF; D gene: TRBD1; clone size: .; CDR3 length: 16; J gene: TRBJ1-5; V gene: TRBV7-2
CDR3 DNA: TGTGCCAGTAAACTAATGACAGGGGACACTGAAGCTTTCTTT; CDR3 protein: CASKLMTGDTEAFF; D gene: TRBD1; clone size: .; CDR3 length: 14; J gene: TRBJ1-1; V gene: TRBV19
CDR3 DNA: TGTGCCAGCACATATAGCGGGGTTAGCTCCTACAATGAGCAGTTCTTC; CDR3 protein: CASTYSGVSSYNEQFF; D gene: TRBD2; clone size: once; CDR3 length: 16; J gene: TRBJ2-1; V gene: TRBV2
CDR3 DNA: TGTGCCAGCAGGTTCATACAGGGGGCCACTGAAGCTTTCTTT; CDR3 protein: CASRFIQGATEAFF; D gene: TRBD1; clone size: .; CDR3 length: 14; J gene: TRBJ1-1; V gene: TRBV28
CDR3 DNA: TGTGCCAGCAGCTTCTACACCGGGACAGACTACGAGCAGTACTTC; CDR3 protein: CASSFYTGTDYEQYF; D gene: TRBD1; clone size: .; CDR3 length: 15; J gene: TRBJ2-7; V gene: TRBV11-2
CDR3 DNA: TGTGCCAGCAGCGGACGCGAGTGGGGGCCCTACACCGGGGAGCTGTTTTTT; CDR3 protein: CASSGREWGPYTGELFF; D gene: .; clone size: .; CDR3 length: 17; J gene: TRBJ2-2; V gene: TRBV9
CDR3 DNA: TGTGCCAGCAGCCAAGATAGGGACAGGGGGCTGGGGGAGCTGTTTTTT; CDR3 protein: CASSQDRDRGLGELFF; D gene: TRBD1; clone size: .; CDR3 length: 16; J gene: TRBJ2-2; V gene: TRBV4-2
CDR3 DNA: TGTGCCAGCAGTTCTGCTCGGGACAGAACCTATGGCTACACCTTC; CDR3 protein: CASSSARDRTYGYTF; D gene: TRBD1; clone size: .; CDR3 length: 15; J gene: TRBJ1-2; V gene: TRBV28
CDR3 DNA: TGTGCCAGCAGCCCCAGGGGCTACGGACCTAATGAAAAACTGTTTTTT; CDR3 protein: CASSPRGYGPNEKLFF; D gene: .; clone size: .; CDR3 length: 16; J gene: TRBJ1-4; V gene: TRBV4-2
CDR3 DNA: TGTGCCAGCAGTTACTCCGGCAGGACGGGGGTCTACGAGCAGTACTTC; CDR3 protein: CASSYSGRTGVYEQYF; D gene: .; clone size: .; CDR3 length: 16; J gene: TRBJ2-7; V gene: TRBV6-5
CDR3 DNA: TGTGCCAGCAGCTTAAGAAGGGACAGGGGGCGCGCAGATACGCAGTATTTT; CDR3 protein: CASSLRRDRGRADTQYF; D gene: TRBD1; clone size: .; CDR3 length: 17; J gene: TRBJ2-3; V gene: TRBV11-1
CDR3 DNA: TGTGCCTGGAGACCGGGACTAGCCGAGCAGTACTTC; CDR3 protein: CAWRPGLAEQYF; D gene: TRBD2; clone size: .; CDR3 length: 12; J gene: TRBJ2-7; V gene: TRBV30
CDR3 DNA: TGTGCCAGCAGCTTATCGAAGAGTGGCGAGCAGTACTTC; CDR3 protein: CASSLSKSGEQYF; D gene: .; clone size: many; CDR3 length: 13; J gene: TRBJ2-7; V gene: TRBV7-3
CDR3 DNA: TGTGCCAGCAGCCCTGGACAGGCGTCCTCCTACGAGCAGTACTTC; CDR3 protein: CASSPGQASSYEQYF; D gene: TRBD1; clone size: .; CDR3 length: 15; J gene: TRBJ2-7; V gene: TRBV11-2
CDR3 DNA: TGTGCCAGCAGTTTAACCGACAGGGGAAATCAGCCCCAGCATTTT; CDR3 protein: CASSLTDRGNQPQHF; D gene: TRBD1; clone size: .; CDR3 length: 15; J gene: TRBJ1-5; V gene: TRBV27
CDR3 DNA: TGTGCCAGTAGTACAGGGTTATGGCTGTTTTTT; CDR3 protein: CASSTGLWLFF; D gene: .; clone size: few; CDR3 length: 11; J gene: TRBJ1-4; V gene: TRBV19
CDR3 DNA: TGTGCCAGCAGCTTAGGATCGGCAGGGTTTGGCCAAGAGACCCAGTACTTC; CDR3 protein: CASSLGSAGFGQETQYF; D gene: .; clone size: .; CDR3 length: 17; J gene: TRBJ2-5; V gene: TRBV7-9
CDR3 DNA: TGTGGGTCCGGGACAGGGGCAAATCAGCCCCAGCATTTT; CDR3 protein: CGSGTGANQPQHF; D gene: TRBD1; clone size: .; CDR3 length: 13; J gene: TRBJ1-5; V gene: TRBV6-5
CDR3 DNA: TGTGCCTGGAGTTTTACAGGGGGCTATAACGAGCAGTACTTC; CDR3 protein: CAWSFTGGYNEQYF; D gene: TRBD1; clone size: .; CDR3 length: 14; J gene: TRBJ2-7; V gene: TRBV30
CDR3 DNA: TGTGCCAGCAGCTCCCGTGGACTAGCGGTAGAGACCCAGTACTTC; CDR3 protein: CASSSRGLAVETQYF; D gene: TRBD2; clone size: .; CDR3 length: 15; J gene: TRBJ2-5; V gene: TRBV7-2
CDR3 DNA: TGTGCCAGCAGCCCTTGGACAGGAAGGACCACTGAAGCTTTCTTT; CDR3 protein: CASSPWTGRTTEAFF; D gene: TRBD1; clone size: .; CDR3 length: 15; J gene: TRBJ1-1; V gene: TRBV7-9
CDR3 DNA: TGTGCCAGCAGCAGATGGACAGAAAGCACAGATACGCAGTATTTT; CDR3 protein: CASSRWTESTDTQYF; D gene: .; clone size: .; CDR3 length: 15; J gene: TRBJ2-3; V gene: TRBV21-1
CDR3 DNA: TGTGCCAGCAGCCCCGGACAGAACACCGGGGAGCTGTTTTTT; CDR3 protein: CASSPGQNTGELFF; D gene: .; clone size: once; CDR3 length: 14; J gene: TRBJ2-2; V gene: TRBV5-6
CDR3 DNA: TGTGCCAGCAGCCAAGGGGCAGGGATACCCCAGCATTTT; CDR3 protein: CASSQGAGIPQHF; D gene: .; clone size: .; CDR3 length: 13; J gene: TRBJ1-5; V gene: TRBV4-2
CDR3 DNA: TGCGCCAGCAGCCAAAATCCGGGGTCGGGAAACATTCAGTACTTC; CDR3 protein: CASSQNPGSGNIQYF; D gene: .; clone size: .; CDR3 length: 15; J gene: TRBJ2-4; V gene: TRBV4-1
CDR3 DNA: TGTGCCAGCAGTGTCCAAGCTTCTGAAGCTTTCTTT; CDR3 protein: CASSVQASEAFF; D gene: .; clone size: .; CDR3 length: 12; J gene: TRBJ1-1; V gene: TRBV28
CDR3 DNA: TGCGCCAGCAGCTTCGGGCCGACAGGGAAGGGGGAGACCCAGTACTTC; CDR3 protein: CASSFGPTGKGETQYF; D gene: TRBD1; clone size: few; CDR3 length: 16; J gene: TRBJ2-5; V gene: TRBV5-1
CDR3 DNA: TGCGCCAGCAGCCAAGATCTTCAGGGCCCCTACGAGCAGTACTTC; CDR3 protein: CASSQDLQGPYEQYF; D gene: .; clone size: few; CDR3 length: 15; J gene: TRBJ2-7; V gene: TRBV4-3
CDR3 DNA: TGTGCCAGCTCCAAAGACCCAGGGTACGAGCAGTACTTC; CDR3 protein: CASSKDPGYEQYF; D gene: .; clone size: medium-sized; CDR3 length: 13; J gene: TRBJ2-7; V gene: TRBV5-4
CDR3 DNA: TGTGCCAGCAGAAAAACGGGGTTCGGTCGAGACAATCAGCCCCAGCATTTT; CDR3 protein: CASRKTGFGRDNQPQHF; D gene: .; clone size: .; CDR3 length: 17; J gene: TRBJ1-5; V gene: TRBV28
CDR3 DNA: TGTGCCAGCAGCGTAGACTCCCAAGAGACCCAGTACTTC; CDR3 protein: CASSVDSQETQYF; D gene: .; clone size: .; CDR3 length: 13; J gene: TRBJ2-5; V gene: TRBV9
CDR3 DNA: TGTGCCAGCAGCTTAGCAACTAGTGGGGGGGCCTACAATGAGCAGTTCTTC; CDR3 protein: CASSLATSGGAYNEQFF; D gene: TRBD2; clone size: few; CDR3 length: 17; J gene: TRBJ2-1; V gene: TRBV7-2
CDR3 DNA: TGTGCCAGCAGCGAGCCTCTAGCGGGGGACTACGAGCAGTACTTC; CDR3 protein: CASSEPLAGDYEQYF; D gene: TRBD2; clone size: once; CDR3 length: 15; J gene: TRBJ2-7; V gene: TRBV11-2
CDR3 DNA: TGTGCCAGCAGCTTGTCTATAGTGGGGGGTCCTAATGAGCAGTTCTTC; CDR3 protein: CASSLSIVGGPNEQFF; D gene: .; clone size: few; CDR3 length: 16; J gene: TRBJ2-1; V gene: TRBV7-9
CDR3 DNA: TGCGCCAGCAGCCAAGATGGGTCGGGGAATACCTACGAGCAGTACTTC; CDR3 protein: CASSQDGSGNTYEQYF; D gene: .; clone size: .; CDR3 length: 16; J gene: TRBJ2-7; V gene: TRBV4-1
CDR3 DNA: TGTGCCAGCAGCAAAGCGCCGGACAGAAGGGTTGGCTACACCTTC; CDR3 protein: CASSKAPDRRVGYTF; D gene: .; clone size: .; CDR3 length: 15; J gene: TRBJ1-2; V gene: TRBV21-1
CDR3 DNA: TGTGCCAGCAGCCTAACCGGGACTAGCGGGAGTTTCTACGAGCAGTACTTC; CDR3 protein: CASSLTGTSGSFYEQYF; D gene: TRBD2; clone size: .; CDR3 length: 17; J gene: TRBJ2-7; V gene: TRBV5-5
CDR3 DNA: TGTGCCAGCAGCTTAGGAGGAGGGGAAACTGAAGCTTTCTTT; CDR3 protein: CASSLGGGETEAFF; D gene: .; clone size: .; CDR3 length: 14; J gene: TRBJ1-1; V gene: TRBV11-2
CDR3 DNA: TGTGCCAGCAGTGCCGGTAGTGGGGGGGATGAGCAGTTCTTC; CDR3 protein: CASSAGSGGDEQFF; D gene: TRBD2; clone size: few; CDR3 length: 14; J gene: TRBJ2-1; V gene: TRBV6-1
CDR3 DNA: TGTGCCAGCAGTGATAGTGGGGGGGGAAGTACGCAGTATTTT; CDR3 protein: CASSDSGGGSTQYF; D gene: TRBD2; clone size: many; CDR3 length: 14; J gene: TRBJ2-3; V gene: TRBV6-5
CDR3 DNA: TGTGCCACCAGCAAAGGGGACACCACAGATACGCAGTATTTT; CDR3 protein: CATSKGDTTDTQYF; D gene: .; clone size: .; CDR3 length: 14; J gene: TRBJ2-3; V gene: TRBV15
CDR3 DNA: TGTGCCAGCAGCGTATCTACAGGGGGCGGTCGGTCTGAGCAGTTCTTC; CDR3 protein: CASSVSTGGGRSEQFF; D gene: TRBD1; clone size: .; CDR3 length: 16; J gene: TRBJ2-1; V gene: TRBV9